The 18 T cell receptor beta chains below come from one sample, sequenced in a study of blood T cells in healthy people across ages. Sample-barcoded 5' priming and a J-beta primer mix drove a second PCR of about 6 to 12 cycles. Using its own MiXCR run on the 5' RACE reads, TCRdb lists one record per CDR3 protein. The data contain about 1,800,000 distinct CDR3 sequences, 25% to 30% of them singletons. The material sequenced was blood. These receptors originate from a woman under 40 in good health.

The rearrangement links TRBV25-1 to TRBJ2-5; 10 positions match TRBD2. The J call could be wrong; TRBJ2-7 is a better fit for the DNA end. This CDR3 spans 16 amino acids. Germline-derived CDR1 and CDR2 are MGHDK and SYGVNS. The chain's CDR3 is CASSAKIAGGHGEQYF. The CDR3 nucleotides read TGTGCCAGCAGTGCTAAAATAGCGGGAGGTCACGGCGAGCAGTACTTC.

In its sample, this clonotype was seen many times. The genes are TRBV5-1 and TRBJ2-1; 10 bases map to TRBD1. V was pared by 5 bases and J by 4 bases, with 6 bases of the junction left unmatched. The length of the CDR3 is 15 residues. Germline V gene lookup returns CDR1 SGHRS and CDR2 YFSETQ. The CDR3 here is CASSPGQGKYNEQFF. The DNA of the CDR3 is TGCGCCAGCAGTCCGGGACAGGGGAAGTACAATGAGCAGTTCTTC. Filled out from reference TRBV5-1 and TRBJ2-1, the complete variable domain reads KAGVTQTPRYLIKTRGQQVTLSCSPISGHRSVSWYQQTPGQGLQFLFEYFSETQRNKGNFPGRFSGRQFSNSRSEMNVSTLELGDSALYLCASSPGQGKYNEQFFGPGTRLTVL.

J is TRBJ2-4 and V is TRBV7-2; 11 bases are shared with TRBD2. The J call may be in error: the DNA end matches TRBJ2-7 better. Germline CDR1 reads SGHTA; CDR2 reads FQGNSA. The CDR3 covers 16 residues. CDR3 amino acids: CASSPLTSGRGYEQYF. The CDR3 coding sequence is TGTGCCAGCAGCCCACTAACTAGCGGGAGAGGTTACGAGCAGTACTTC.

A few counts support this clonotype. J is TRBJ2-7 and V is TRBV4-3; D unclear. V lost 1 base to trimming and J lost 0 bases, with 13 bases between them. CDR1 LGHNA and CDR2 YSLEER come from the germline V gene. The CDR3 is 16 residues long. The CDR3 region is CASSQGSGVRSYEQYF. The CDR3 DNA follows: TGCGCCAGCAGCCAAGGGTCAGGAGTCCGCTCCTACGAGCAGTACTTC.

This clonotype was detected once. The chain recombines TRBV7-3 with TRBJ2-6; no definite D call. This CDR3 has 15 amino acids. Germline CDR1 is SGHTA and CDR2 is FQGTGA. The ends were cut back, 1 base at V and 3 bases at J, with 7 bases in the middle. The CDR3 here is CASSLNRIGANVLTF. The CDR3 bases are TGTGCCAGCAGCTTAAACCGGATTGGGGCCAACGTCCTGACTTTC.

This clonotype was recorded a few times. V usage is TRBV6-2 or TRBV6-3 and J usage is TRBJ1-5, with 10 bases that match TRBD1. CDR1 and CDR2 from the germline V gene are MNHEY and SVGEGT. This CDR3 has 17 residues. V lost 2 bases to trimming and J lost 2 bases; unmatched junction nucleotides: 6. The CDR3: CASSYGTGEMGNQPQHF. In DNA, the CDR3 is TGTGCCAGCAGTTACGGGACAGGGGAGATGGGCAATCAGCCCCAGCATTTT.

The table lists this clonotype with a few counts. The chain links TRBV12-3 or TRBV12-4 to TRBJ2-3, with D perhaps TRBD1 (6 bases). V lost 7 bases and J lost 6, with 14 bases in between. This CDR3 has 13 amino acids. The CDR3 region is CASNPGGSDTQYF. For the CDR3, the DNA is TGTGCCAGCAACCCTGGGGGCAGCGATACGCAGTATTTT.

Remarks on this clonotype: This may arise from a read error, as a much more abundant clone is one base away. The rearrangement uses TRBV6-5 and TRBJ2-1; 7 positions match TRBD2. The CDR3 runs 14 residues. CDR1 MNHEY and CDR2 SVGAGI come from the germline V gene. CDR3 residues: CASRYSMGGSEQFF. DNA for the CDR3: TGTGCCAGCAGGTACTCAATGGGAGGGAGTGAGCAGTTCTTC.

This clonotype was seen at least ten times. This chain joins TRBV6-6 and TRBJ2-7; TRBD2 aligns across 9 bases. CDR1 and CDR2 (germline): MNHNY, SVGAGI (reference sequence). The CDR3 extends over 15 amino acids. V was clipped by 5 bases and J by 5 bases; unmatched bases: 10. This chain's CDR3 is CASSDGTSQVDEQYF. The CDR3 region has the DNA TGTGCCAGCAGTGACGGGACTAGCCAGGTCGACGAGCAGTACTTC.

The CDR3 nucleotides are TGTGCCAGCAGCTCTAGCACCAAACGCTACGAGCAGTACTTC. It yields the protein CASSSSTKRYEQYF. J is TRBJ2-7 and V is TRBV28, with D tentatively TRBD2 (5 bases). The CDR3 contains 14 residues. Trimming cost V 6 bases and J 3 bases, with 15 bases left between them. In germline, CDR1 is MDHEN, CDR2 SYDVKM.

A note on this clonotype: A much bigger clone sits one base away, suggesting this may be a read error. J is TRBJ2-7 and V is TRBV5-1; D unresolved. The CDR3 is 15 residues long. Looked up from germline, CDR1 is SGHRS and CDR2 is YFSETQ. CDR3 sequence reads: CANSLMSSSTYEQYF. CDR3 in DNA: TGCGCCAACAGCTTGATGTCCAGCTCCACCTACGAGCAGTACTTC.

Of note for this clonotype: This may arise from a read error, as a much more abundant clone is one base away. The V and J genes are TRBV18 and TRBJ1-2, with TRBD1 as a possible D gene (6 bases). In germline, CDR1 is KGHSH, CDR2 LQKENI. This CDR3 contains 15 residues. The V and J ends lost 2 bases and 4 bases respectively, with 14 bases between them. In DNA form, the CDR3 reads TGTGCCAGCTCACCAATGGGACAACCTATCTATGGCTACACCTTC. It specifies CASSPMGQPIYGYTF. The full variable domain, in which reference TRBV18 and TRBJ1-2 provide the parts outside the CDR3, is NAGVMQNPRHLVRRRGQEARLRCSPMKGHSHVYWYRQLPEEGLKFMVYLQKENIIDESGMPKERFSAEFPKEGPSILRIQQVVRGDSAAYFCASSPMGQPIYGYTFGSGTRLTVV.

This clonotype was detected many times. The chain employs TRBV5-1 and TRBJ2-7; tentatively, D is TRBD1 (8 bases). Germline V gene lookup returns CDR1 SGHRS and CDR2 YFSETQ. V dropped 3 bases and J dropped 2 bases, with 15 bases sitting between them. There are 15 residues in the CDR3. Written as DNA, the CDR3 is TGCGCCAGCAGCTCCAGACAGGGGAGGGCCTACGAGCAGTACTTC. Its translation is CASSSRQGRAYEQYF.

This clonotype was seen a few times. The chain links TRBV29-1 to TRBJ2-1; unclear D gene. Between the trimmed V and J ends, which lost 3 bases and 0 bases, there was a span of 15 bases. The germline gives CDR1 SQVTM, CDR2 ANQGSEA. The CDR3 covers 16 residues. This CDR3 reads CSVDPQQTFSYNEQFF. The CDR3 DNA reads TGCAGCGTTGACCCACAGCAGACGTTCTCCTACAATGAGCAGTTCTTC.

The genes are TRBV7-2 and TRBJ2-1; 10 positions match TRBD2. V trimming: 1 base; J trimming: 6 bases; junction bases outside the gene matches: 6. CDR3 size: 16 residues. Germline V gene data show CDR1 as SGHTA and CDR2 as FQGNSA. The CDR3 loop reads CASSLDLASGSNEQFF. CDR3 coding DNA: TGTGCCAGCAGCTTAGATTTAGCTAGCGGGAGCAATGAGCAGTTCTTC.

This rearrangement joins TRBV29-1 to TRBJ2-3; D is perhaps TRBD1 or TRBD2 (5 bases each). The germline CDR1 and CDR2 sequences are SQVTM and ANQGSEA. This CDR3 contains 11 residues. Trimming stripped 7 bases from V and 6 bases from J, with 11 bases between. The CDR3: CSAWDGDTQYF. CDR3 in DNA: TGCAGCGCCTGGGACGGCGATACGCAGTATTTT.

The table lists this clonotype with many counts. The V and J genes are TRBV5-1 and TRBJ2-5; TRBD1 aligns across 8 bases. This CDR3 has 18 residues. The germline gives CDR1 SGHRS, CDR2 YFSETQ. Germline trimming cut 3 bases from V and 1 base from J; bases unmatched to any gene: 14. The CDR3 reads CASSSETPGGPIQETQYF. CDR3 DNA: TGCGCCAGCAGCTCTGAGACTCCAGGGGGCCCCATCCAAGAGACCCAGTACTTC.

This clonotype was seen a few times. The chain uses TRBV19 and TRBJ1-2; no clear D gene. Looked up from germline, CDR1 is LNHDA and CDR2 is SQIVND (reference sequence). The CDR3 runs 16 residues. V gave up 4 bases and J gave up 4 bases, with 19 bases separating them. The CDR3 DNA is TGTGCCAGTAGTACGGGCAGCGGGGTGAATTCCTATGGCTACACCTTC. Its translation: CASSTGSGVNSYGYTF.